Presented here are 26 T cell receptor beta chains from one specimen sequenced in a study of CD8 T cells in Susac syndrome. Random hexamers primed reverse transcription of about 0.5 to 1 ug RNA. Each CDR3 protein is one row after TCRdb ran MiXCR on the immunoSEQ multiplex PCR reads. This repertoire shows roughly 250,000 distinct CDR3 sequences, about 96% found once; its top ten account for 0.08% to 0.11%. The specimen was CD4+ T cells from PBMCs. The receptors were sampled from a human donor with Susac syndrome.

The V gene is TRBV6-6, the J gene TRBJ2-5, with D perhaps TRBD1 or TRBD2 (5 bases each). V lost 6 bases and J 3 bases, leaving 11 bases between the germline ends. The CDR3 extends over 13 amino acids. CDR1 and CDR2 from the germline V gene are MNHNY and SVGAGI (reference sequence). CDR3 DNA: TGTGCCAGCAGAACGGGGCCAAAAGAGACCCAGTACTTC. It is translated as CASRTGPKETQYF.

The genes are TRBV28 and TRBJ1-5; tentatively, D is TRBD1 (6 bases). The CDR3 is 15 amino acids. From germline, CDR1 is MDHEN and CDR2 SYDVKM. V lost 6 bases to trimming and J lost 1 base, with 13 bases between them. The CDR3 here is CASRIRGGSNQPQHF. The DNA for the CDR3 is TGTGCCAGCAGGATCAGGGGAGGAAGCAATCAGCCCCAGCATTTT.

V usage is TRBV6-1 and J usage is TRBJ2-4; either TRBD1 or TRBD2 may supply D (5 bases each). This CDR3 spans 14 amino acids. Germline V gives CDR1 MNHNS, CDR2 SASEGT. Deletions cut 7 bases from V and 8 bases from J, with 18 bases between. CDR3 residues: CASTDGTPQYIQYF. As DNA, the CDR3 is TGTGCCAGCACTGACGGGACCCCCCAATACATTCAGTACTTC.

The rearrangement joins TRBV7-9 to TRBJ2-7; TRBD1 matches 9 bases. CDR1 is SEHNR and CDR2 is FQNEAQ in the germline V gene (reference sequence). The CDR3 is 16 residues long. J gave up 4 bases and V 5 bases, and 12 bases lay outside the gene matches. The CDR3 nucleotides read TGTGCCAGCAGCCCGAACCCCTGGACAGGGGAGTACGAGCAGTACTTC. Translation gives CASSPNPWTGEYEQYF.

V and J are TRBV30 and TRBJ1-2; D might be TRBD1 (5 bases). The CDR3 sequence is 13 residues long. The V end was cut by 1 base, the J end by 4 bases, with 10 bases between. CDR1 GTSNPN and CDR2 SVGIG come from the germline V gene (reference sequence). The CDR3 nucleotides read TGTGCCTGGAGTGGGACATTCTCCTATGGCTACACCTTC. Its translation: CAWSGTFSYGYTF.

CDR3 residues: CASSPRSSEAFF. The CDR3 DNA follows: TGTGCCAGCTCACCACGGTCTAGTGAAGCTTTCTTT. V is TRBV18 and J is TRBJ1-1, with no clear D. CDR3 length: 12 residues. The germline V gene encodes CDR1 KGHSH and CDR2 LQKENI. The ends were cut back, 1 base at V and 7 bases at J, with 7 bases in the middle.

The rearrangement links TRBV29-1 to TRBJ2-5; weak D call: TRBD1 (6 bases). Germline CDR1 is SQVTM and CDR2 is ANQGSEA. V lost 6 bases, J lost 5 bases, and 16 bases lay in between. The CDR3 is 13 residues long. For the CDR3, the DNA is TGCAGCGTATCGACAGGATTTGGGGAGACCCAGTACTTC. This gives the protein CSVSTGFGETQYF.

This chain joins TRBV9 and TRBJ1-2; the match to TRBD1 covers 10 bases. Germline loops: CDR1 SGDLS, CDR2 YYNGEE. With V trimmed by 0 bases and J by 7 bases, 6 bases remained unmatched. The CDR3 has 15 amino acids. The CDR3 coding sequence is TGTGCCAGCAGCGTAGACCCGACAGGGGGCCGTGGCTACACCTTC. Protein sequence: CASSVDPTGGRGYTF.

The CDR3 sequence: CASTSAGGSYEQYF. CDR3 DNA sequence: TGCGCCAGCACCTCAGCGGGGGGCTCCTACGAGCAGTACTTC. The V call is TRBV4-1, the J call TRBJ2-7; 9 nucleotides line up with TRBD2. Looked up from germline, CDR1 is MGHRA and CDR2 is YSYEKL. The CDR3 loop spans 14 amino acids. Trimming took 7 bases from V and 0 from J; bases not matched to a gene: 4.

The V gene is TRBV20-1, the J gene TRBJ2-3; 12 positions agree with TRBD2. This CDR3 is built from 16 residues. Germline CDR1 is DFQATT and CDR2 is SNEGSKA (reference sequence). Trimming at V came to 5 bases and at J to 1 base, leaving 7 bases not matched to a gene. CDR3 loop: CSAPSGRAGGTDTQYF. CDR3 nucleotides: TGCAGTGCTCCTAGCGGGAGGGCCGGGGGCACAGATACGCAGTATTTT.

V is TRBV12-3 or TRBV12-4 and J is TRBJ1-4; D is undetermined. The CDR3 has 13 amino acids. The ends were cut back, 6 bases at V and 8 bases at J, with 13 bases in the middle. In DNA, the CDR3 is TGTGCCAGCAGGAGCCGGGCCGCCGAAAAACTGTTTTTT. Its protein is CASRSRAAEKLFF.

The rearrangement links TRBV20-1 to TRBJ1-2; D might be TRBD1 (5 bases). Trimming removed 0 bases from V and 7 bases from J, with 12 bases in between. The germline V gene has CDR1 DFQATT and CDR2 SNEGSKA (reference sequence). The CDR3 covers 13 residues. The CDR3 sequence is CSARESGWSGYTF. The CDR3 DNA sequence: TGCAGTGCTAGAGAGTCAGGGTGGAGTGGCTACACCTTC.

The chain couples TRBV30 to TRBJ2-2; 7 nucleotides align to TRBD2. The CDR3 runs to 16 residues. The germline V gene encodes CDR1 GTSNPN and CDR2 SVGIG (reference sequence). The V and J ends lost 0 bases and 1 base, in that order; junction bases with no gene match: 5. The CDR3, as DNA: TGTGCCTGGAGTGTAGCGGGGACGGTGAACACCGGGGAGCTGTTTTTT. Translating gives CAWSVAGTVNTGELFF.

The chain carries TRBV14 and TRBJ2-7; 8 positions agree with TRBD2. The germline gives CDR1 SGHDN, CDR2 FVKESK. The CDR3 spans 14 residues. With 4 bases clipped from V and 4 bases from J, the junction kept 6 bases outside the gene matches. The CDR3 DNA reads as TGTGCCAGCAGCCTTGGACTAGCTCAATACGAGCAGTACTTC. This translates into CASSLGLAQYEQYF.

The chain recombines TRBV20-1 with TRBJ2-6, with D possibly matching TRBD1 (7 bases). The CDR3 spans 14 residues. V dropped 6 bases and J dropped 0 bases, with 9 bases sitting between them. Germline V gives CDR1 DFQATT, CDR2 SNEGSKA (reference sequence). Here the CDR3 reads CSARGDSGANVLTF. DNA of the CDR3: TGCAGTGCCAGGGGGGACTCTGGGGCCAACGTCCTGACTTTC.

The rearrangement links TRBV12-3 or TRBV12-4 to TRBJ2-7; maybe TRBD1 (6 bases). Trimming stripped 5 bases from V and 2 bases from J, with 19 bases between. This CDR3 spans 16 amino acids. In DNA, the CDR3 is TGTGCCAGCAGTCCCGGGACATTCTCCGGAACCTACGAGCAGTACTTC. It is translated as CASSPGTFSGTYEQYF.

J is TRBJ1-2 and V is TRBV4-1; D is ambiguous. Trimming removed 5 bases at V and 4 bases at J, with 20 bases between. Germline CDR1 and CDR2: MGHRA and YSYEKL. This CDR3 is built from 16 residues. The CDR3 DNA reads TGCGCCAGCAGCTCGCACGCCGGGCCTGATTCCTATGGCTACACCTTC. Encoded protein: CASSSHAGPDSYGYTF.

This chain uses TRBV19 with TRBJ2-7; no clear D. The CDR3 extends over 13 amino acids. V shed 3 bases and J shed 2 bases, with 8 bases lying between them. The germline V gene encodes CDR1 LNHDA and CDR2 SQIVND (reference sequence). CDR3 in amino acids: CASSIGSTYEQYF. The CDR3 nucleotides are TGTGCCAGTAGTATTGGCAGTACCTACGAGCAGTACTTC.

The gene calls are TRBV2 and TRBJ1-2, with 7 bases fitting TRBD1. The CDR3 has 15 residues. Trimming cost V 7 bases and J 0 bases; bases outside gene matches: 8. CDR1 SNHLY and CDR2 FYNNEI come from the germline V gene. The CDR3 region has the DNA TGTGCCAGCAAACCAGGGGGTAAAGCTAACTATGGCTACACCTTC. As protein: CASKPGGKANYGYTF.

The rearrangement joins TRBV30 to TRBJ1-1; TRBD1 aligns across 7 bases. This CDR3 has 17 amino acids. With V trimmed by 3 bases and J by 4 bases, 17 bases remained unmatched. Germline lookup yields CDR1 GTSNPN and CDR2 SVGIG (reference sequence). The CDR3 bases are TGTGCCTGGAGGGGAGGAGGGGGCGCGTTGCGTCGCACTGAAGCTTTCTTT. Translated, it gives CAWRGGGGALRRTEAFF.

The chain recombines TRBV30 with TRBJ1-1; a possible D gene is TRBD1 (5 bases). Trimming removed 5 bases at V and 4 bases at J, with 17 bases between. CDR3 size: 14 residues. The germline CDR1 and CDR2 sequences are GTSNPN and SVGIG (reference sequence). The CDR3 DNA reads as TGTGCCTGGCAACAATTAAGGGGCCTCACTGAAGCTTTCTTT. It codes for CAWQQLRGLTEAFF.

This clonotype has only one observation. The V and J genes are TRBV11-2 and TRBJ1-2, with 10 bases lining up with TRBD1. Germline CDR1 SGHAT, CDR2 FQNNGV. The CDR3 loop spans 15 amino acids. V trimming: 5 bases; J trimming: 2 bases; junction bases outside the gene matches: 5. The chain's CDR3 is CASSPRGQGNYGYTF. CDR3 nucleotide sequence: TGTGCCAGCAGCCCCAGGGGACAGGGGAACTATGGCTACACCTTC.

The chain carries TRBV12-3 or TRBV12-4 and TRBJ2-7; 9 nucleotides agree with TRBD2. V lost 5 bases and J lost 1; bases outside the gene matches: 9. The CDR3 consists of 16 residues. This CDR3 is CASSDPVAGESYEQYF. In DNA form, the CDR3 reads TGTGCCAGCAGTGACCCTGTAGCGGGAGAATCCTACGAGCAGTACTTC.

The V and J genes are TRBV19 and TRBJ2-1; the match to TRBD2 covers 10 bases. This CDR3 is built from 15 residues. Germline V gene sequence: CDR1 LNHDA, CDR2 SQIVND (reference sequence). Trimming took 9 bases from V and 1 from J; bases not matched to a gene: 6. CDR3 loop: CASSKREGSYNEQFF. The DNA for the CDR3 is TGTGCCAGCTCGAAGCGGGAGGGTTCCTACAATGAGCAGTTCTTC.

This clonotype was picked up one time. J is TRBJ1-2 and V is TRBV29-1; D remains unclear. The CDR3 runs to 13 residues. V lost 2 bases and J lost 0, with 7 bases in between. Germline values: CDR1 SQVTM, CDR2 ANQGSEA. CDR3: CSVEYATNYGYTF. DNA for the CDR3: TGCAGCGTTGAATACGCAACTAACTATGGCTACACCTTC.

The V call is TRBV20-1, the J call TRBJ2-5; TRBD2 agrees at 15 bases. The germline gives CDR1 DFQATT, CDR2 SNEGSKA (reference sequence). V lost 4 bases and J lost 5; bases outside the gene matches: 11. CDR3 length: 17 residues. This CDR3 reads CSAIGLAGGGFGETQYF. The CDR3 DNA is TGCAGTGCTATCGGACTAGCGGGAGGGGGGTTTGGGGAGACCCAGTACTTC.